The 6 T cell receptor beta chains below all came from one sample that was sequenced in a study of CD8+ T cells in alopecia areata. Investigators isolated RNA and reverse transcribed it into cDNA to act as the sequencing template. The table came from immunoSEQ multiplex PCR; TCRdb's copy has only in-frame clones and leaves some out. Seen here are 120,000 or so clones, less than 80% observed once, and the top ten hold 2.8%. Input material: CD4+ T cells sorted from blood. These receptor sequences come from a human donor in good health.

This clone was seen only a few times. The V gene is TRBV29-1, the J gene TRBJ2-7; 8 positions match TRBD2. The CDR3 covers 14 residues. Per the germline V gene, CDR1 is SQVTM and CDR2 is ANQGSEA. Trimming at V came to 5 bases and at J to 3 bases, leaving 9 bases not matched to a gene. In DNA form, the CDR3 reads TGCAGCGTTTCCGGGAGGGCAGACATCTACGAGCAGTACTTC. This codes for CSVSGRADIYEQYF.

CDR3 sequence: CASSGPVGQSSYEQYF. The CDR3 bases are TGTGCCAGCAGCGGGCCAGTGGGACAGTCCTCCTACGAGCAGTACTTC. The rearrangement joins TRBV5-6 to TRBJ2-7, with 7 bases identical to TRBD1. This CDR3 is 16 amino acids long. The V segment lost 4 bases and the J segment 0 bases; nucleotides outside the gene matches: 10. The germline CDR1 and CDR2 sequences are SGHDT and YYEEEE.

The genes are TRBV11-2 and TRBJ2-3, with D unclear. Germline CDR1 is SGHAT and CDR2 is FQNNGV. Trimming stripped 1 base from V and 6 bases from J, with 5 bases between. This CDR3 region has 12 residues. CDR3 sequence reads: CASSLVGDTQYF. The CDR3 DNA reads TGTGCCAGCAGCTTAGTTGGGGATACGCAGTATTTT.

This sequence joins TRBV10-3 and TRBJ1-6; perhaps TRBD1 as D (5 bases). This CDR3 region has 14 residues. V lost 8 bases and J lost 8, with 16 bases in between. From germline, CDR1 is ENHRY and CDR2 SYGVKD. In DNA form, the CDR3 reads TGTGCCATCGGGGTGAGAGGAGGGGATTCACCCCTCCACTTT. Its translation: CAIGVRGGDSPLHF.

The chain employs TRBV7-2 and TRBJ2-1; the D is unclear. CDR3 length: 14 residues. Germline-derived CDR1 and CDR2 are SGHTA and FQGNSA. V gave up 6 bases and J gave up 7 bases, with 16 bases separating them. CDR3 region: CASRPLWNRNEQFF. The DNA of the CDR3 is TGTGCCAGCAGGCCCTTGTGGAATCGGAATGAGCAGTTCTTC.

The chain is built from TRBV29-1 and TRBJ2-5; 8 bases are shared with TRBD2. The CDR3 runs to 13 residues. V lost 4 bases and J lost 5; bases outside the gene matches: 6. Germline CDR1 is SQVTM and CDR2 is ANQGSEA. CDR3 in amino acids: CSVAGGKGETQYF. The CDR3 DNA follows: TGCAGCGTTGCGGGAGGGAAGGGGGAGACCCAGTACTTC.